The clone carrying this T cell receptor (beta chain) occurred a few times. Unmatched junction bases numbered 8, after V lost 4 bases and J lost 4 bases. This CDR3 comprises 18 residues. Germline assignment: CDR1 LGHNA and CDR2 YNFKEQ. These data come from a study of Graves' ophthalmopathy and Graves' hyperthyroidism. A volume of 8 to 10 ml of fresh peripheral blood supplied the PBMCs. RNA transcripts yielded amplified TCR beta CDR3 regions. In the first round, RT-PCR was carried out with HTBI primers, and a multiplex PCR formed the second round. TCRdb processed the multiplex PCR reads anew with MiXCR; each CDR3 protein has one entry. Of under 800,000 distinct CDR3 sequences detected, roughly 20% appear once; the ten largest clones hold about 6.6%.

Material: peripheral blood. The TCR sequence derives from a woman aged 18-30 years with stable Graves' hyperthyroidism. Some clones in this sample may be carry-over from other donors' samples. This chain connects TRBV4-2 to TRBJ2-2; TRBD2 matches 14 bases. CDR3 sequence: CASSLDGTSGGPTGELFF. CDR3 coding DNA: TGTGCCAGCAGCCTAGACGGGACTAGCGGGGGTCCCACCGGGGAGCTGTTTTTT.